The rows below give T cell receptor beta chains drawn from one sample of a study of Ad26.COV2.S vaccination and SARS-CoV-2 variants. TCRdb's table, derived via immunoSEQ multiplex PCR, lists solely in-frame clones and lacks some. The repertoire holds fewer than 500,000 clones, around 90% seen once, with less than 15% in the top ten. The source was peripheral blood, collected in a trial of Ad26.COV2.S vaccine versus placebo. The receptors come from a person between 18 and 60 years old who received the Ad26.COV2.S COVID-19 vaccine or a placebo. CDR3s leave out the opening cysteine and the closing phenylalanine or tryptophan. A D gene is named only where the DNA matches it firmly.

>.|18|TRBV3-1/TRBV3-2
ASSQDFKSWARSSYNEQF
>.|15|TRBV27
ASSLLIGTLGTGELF
>.|13|TRBV28
ASTSGGGADTEAF
>TRBD2|14|TRBV27
ASSLRAGTNSYEQY
>.|16|TRBV6-2/TRBV6-3
ASSYSTRDYFLSYEQY
>TRBD1|12|TRBV5-1
ASSSRDRQETQY
>.|16|TRBV12-5
ASGLVLGQERGTGELF
>TRBD2|12|TRBV7-2
ASSPSGNQETQY
>.|10|TRBV6-1
ASSEAEDTQY
>TRBD2|15|TRBV18
ASSRTSGVVSYNEQF
>TRBD1|11|TRBV30
AWEGTGYTEAF
>TRBD2|17|TRBV30
ASRGTGLAGGPTYNEQF
>.|15|TRBV27
ASSFSAFRRNFDEQY
>TRBD2|15|TRBV4-2
ASSQGLAGGPGYEQY
>TRBD1|13|TRBV5-6
ASSLPGQGMETQY
>.|12|TRBV6-6
ASSASQGGEKLF
>TRBD1|12|TRBV18
ASSPRVETGEYT
>TRBD1|12|TRBV27
ASTGQGRNTEAF
>TRBD2|14|TRBV24-1
ATSGTLLAGGGEQF
>.|11|TRBV19
ASSADAYNEQF
>.|11|TRBV24-1
ATSDLIGETQY
>.|12|TRBV6-5
ASSYSRYTGELF
>.|14|TRBV6-5
ASSYSRAAANTEAF
>.|10|TRBV7-8
ASSFDYNEQF
>TRBD2|13|TRBV7-9
ASSLNSGPYNEQF
>.|12|TRBV6-5
ASRWTDSANEQY
>TRBD1|14|TRBV7-2
ASSLPRGTASYEQY
>TRBD1|12|TRBV9
ASSARGRGEKLF
>TRBD1|12|TRBV19
ASSRGQGNQPQH
>.|12|TRBV29-1
SVVLAENTGELF
>TRBD2|14|TRBV5-1
ASSPGGGSGTDTQY
>TRBD2|15|TRBV12-5
ARRGEIAGLLGGELF
>.|10|TRBV19
ATSVGTGEQF
>TRBD1|12|TRBV5-4
ASSRDREGEKLF
>TRBD2|13|TRBV14
ASRASGSLVGELF
>TRBD1|12|TRBV30
AWSRTVGQGEAF
>TRBD2|22|TRBV28
ASSSPYPGPAELGREMVHNEQF
>.|15|TRBV19
ASSITPSGWLNTEAF
>.|11|TRBV5-1
ASSLAGPLEAF
>TRBD1|11|TRBV7-2
ASSLGDRGEQY
>TRBD1|13|TRBV6-2/TRBV6-3
ASSYLQGARTEAF
>TRBD1|13|TRBV2
ASSDGTGSGNTIY
>TRBD2|13|TRBV7-2
ASSPQLAGDDEQY
>TRBD1|10|TRBV5-1
ASRTGIGEQY
>.|11|TRBV30
AWNAQGNYGYT
>.|14|TRBV2
ASTTRRVDGGEKLF
>.|10|TRBV2
ASKTVGSPLH
>TRBD2|16|TRBV12-5
ASGSGMREGYSTDTQY
>.|12|TRBV7-9
ASSLAHPVNEQF
>.|11|TRBV19
ASSISTGNTIY
>TRBD2|11|TRBV7-9
AGASGESYEQY